A single sample gave rise to the 29 T cell receptor beta chains below, sequenced in a study of PD-1 blockade in classical Hodgkin lymphoma. Every patient had relapsed following autologous stem cell transplantation, and cohorts differed in brentuximab vedotin exposure. The repertoire was sequenced with immunoSEQ multiplex PCR; TCRdb's copy has only in-frame clones and lacks some. The table has tens of thousands of clones, roughly 80% seen once; the top ten hold 17%. The sequencing used peripheral blood mononuclear cells (PBMCs), collected before the second cycle of nivolumab. These receptors were obtained from a human donor with classical Hodgkin lymphoma.

The chain is built from TRBV4-1 and TRBJ1-2, with 8 bases lining up with TRBD1. V shed 1 base and J 3 bases; nucleotides not matched to a gene: 4. Germline loops: CDR1 MGHRA, CDR2 YSYEKL. The CDR3 sequence is 15 residues long. The CDR3 region is CASSQVQGADYGYTF. CDR3 nucleotide sequence: TGCGCCAGCAGCCAAGTTCAGGGGGCCGACTATGGCTACACCTTC.

The chain links TRBV29-1 to TRBJ1-1; D unclear. Trimming stripped 4 bases from V and 1 base from J, with 7 bases between. The CDR3 consists of 12 residues. Germline V gene data show CDR1 as SQVTM and CDR2 as ANQGSEA. The CDR3 DNA reads as TGCAGCGTTGTTGAGGGGAACACTGAAGCTTTCTTT. Encoded protein: CSVVEGNTEAFF.

CDR3: CASSREGAYEQYF. The CDR3 DNA follows: TGTGCCAGCAGCCGGGAGGGGGCATACGAGCAGTACTTC. The chain links TRBV5-4 to TRBJ2-7, with D maybe TRBD2 (8 bases). Germline CDR1 SGHNT, CDR2 YYREEE (reference sequence). Trimming left V 4 bases short and J 4 bases short, with 12 bases between. The CDR3 spans 13 residues.

This chain uses TRBV14 with TRBJ1-2; D uncertain. There are 12 residues in the CDR3. Deletions cut 2 bases from V and 2 bases from J, with 3 bases between. Germline V gene data show CDR1 as SGHDN and CDR2 as FVKESK. In nucleotides, the CDR3 is TGTGCCAGCAGCCAAACCAACTATGGCTACACCTTC. Its translation: CASSQTNYGYTF. The full variable domain, completed using reference TRBV14 and TRBJ1-2, is EAGVTQFPSHSVIEKGQTVTLRCDPISGHDNLYWYRRVMGKEIKFLLHFVKESKQDESGMPNNRFLAERTGGTYSTLKVQPAELEDSGVYFCASSQTNYGYTFGSGTRLTVV.

The rearrangement uses TRBV6-5 and TRBJ1-2; D unclear. CDR1 MNHEY and CDR2 SVGAGI come from the germline V gene. The CDR3 loop spans 15 amino acids. The V gene lost 8 bases and the J gene lost 0 bases, with 16 bases spanning the gap. CDR3 sequence: CASGPRAPTNYGYTF. The DNA for the CDR3 is TGTGCCAGCGGACCTAGGGCACCCACTAACTATGGCTACACCTTC.

The chain uses TRBV18 and TRBJ1-3; D is ambiguous. This CDR3 comprises 13 residues. The V end lost 3 bases, the J end lost 4 bases, and 7 bases lay between the germline ends. Germline CDR1 KGHSH, CDR2 LQKENI. CDR3 protein: CASSPIGGNTIYF. In DNA, the CDR3 is TGTGCCAGCTCACCTATCGGCGGAAACACCATATATTTT.

The chain employs TRBV2 and TRBJ2-1; tentative D call: TRBD1 (5 bases). The CDR3 spans 13 residues. V lost 4 bases and J lost 7, with 11 bases in between. The germline CDR1 and CDR2 sequences are SNHLY and FYNNEI. This CDR3 reads CASSGGHRNEQFF. As DNA, the CDR3 is TGTGCCAGCAGTGGAGGACATAGGAATGAGCAGTTCTTC.

This clone was counted a single time. The genes are TRBV7-8 and TRBJ2-7; 9 nucleotides line up with TRBD1. CDR1 SGHVS and CDR2 FQNEAQ come from the germline V gene. The CDR3 contains 14 residues. Trimming took 1 base from V and 7 from J; bases not matched to a gene: 5. CDR3 loop: CASSLVQGAWEQYF. The CDR3 nucleotides are TGTGCCAGCAGCTTAGTACAGGGGGCTTGGGAGCAGTACTTC.

The chain joins TRBV28 to TRBJ2-2; 10 bases agree with TRBD2. The CDR3 loop spans 14 amino acids. Germline-derived CDR1 and CDR2 are MDHEN and SYDVKM. CDR3 protein: CAAGWTSGFRELFF. The CDR3 DNA sequence: TGTGCAGCAGGCTGGACTAGCGGTTTCCGGGAGCTGTTTTTT.

The chain joins TRBV28 to TRBJ1-4; maybe TRBD1 (6 bases). This CDR3 is built from 15 residues. Between the trimmed V and J ends, which lost 5 bases and 9 bases, there was a span of 19 bases. In germline, CDR1 is MDHEN, CDR2 SYDVKM. CDR3 DNA sequence: TGTGCCAGCAGTCAGGCAGGGGACCGAGCAAAAAAACTGTTTTTT. Protein: CASSQAGDRAKKLFF.

Points on this clone: Compared with germline, one end of the junction differs, possibly owing to a read error. The chain couples TRBV5-1 to TRBJ2-1, with D perhaps being TRBD1 or TRBD2 (5 bases each). The germline V gene has CDR1 SGHRS and CDR2 YFSETQ. The CDR3 contains 15 residues. In DNA, the CDR3 is TGCGCCAGCAGGTTGGCCGAGGGGCTTCACAATGAGCAGTTCTTC. It codes for CASRLAEGLHNEQFF.

This chain links TRBV18 with TRBJ2-3; 9 nucleotides agree with TRBD2. The CDR3 extends over 14 amino acids. Germline V gives CDR1 KGHSH, CDR2 LQKENI. With V trimmed by 2 bases and J by 8 bases, 5 bases remained unmatched. CDR3 in amino acids: CASSPIAGDVTQYF. DNA for the CDR3: TGTGCCAGCTCACCAATAGCGGGAGATGTTACGCAGTATTTT.

The chain joins TRBV11-2 to TRBJ2-3; 11 bases map to TRBD2. CDR3 size: 16 residues. CDR1 and CDR2 (germline): SGHAT, FQNNGV. Unmatched junction bases numbered 6, after V lost 1 base and J lost 6 bases. The CDR3 sequence is CASSLVAPSGGDTQYF. Written as DNA, the CDR3 is TGTGCCAGCAGCTTAGTGGCCCCTAGCGGGGGGGATACGCAGTATTTT.

V and J are TRBV18 and TRBJ2-1; 7 positions match TRBD2. This CDR3 has 13 residues. The ends lost 3 bases at V and 9 bases at J; junction bases unmatched: 5. The germline V gene encodes CDR1 KGHSH and CDR2 LQKENI. The CDR3 spells CASSPRLAAEQFF. For the CDR3, the DNA is TGTGCCAGCTCACCCAGACTAGCCGCTGAGCAGTTCTTC.

The chain joins TRBV6-1 to TRBJ2-3, with D uncertain. The CDR3 length is 12 residues. V lost 2 bases and J 5 bases, leaving 5 bases between the germline ends. CDR1 is MNHNS, CDR2 SASEGT, per germline. The DNA for the CDR3 is TGTGCCAGCAGTGAATCGGGAGATACGCAGTATTTT. This translates into CASSESGDTQYF.

This chain links TRBV6-6 with TRBJ2-5; 8 bases map to TRBD1. The V gene end was trimmed by 1 base and the J gene end by 1 base; junction bases not matched to a gene: 5. The CDR3 extends over 16 amino acids. Germline assignment: CDR1 MNHNY and CDR2 SVGAGI (reference sequence). The CDR3 reads CASSYLFGTGQETQYF. The DNA of the CDR3 is TGTGCCAGCAGTTACTTATTCGGGACAGGCCAAGAGACCCAGTACTTC.

This chain joins TRBV2 and TRBJ2-1, with D uncertain. The V end lost 6 bases, the J end lost 8 bases, and 14 bases lay between the germline ends. The CDR3 runs 13 residues. Germline V CDR1 and CDR2: SNHLY, FYNNEI. CDR3 sequence (DNA): TGTGCCAGCAGACCCGAGTCCGTTTATGAGCAGTTCTTC. Residues: CASRPESVYEQFF. Supplemented by reference TRBV2 and TRBJ2-1, the full variable domain reads EPEVTQTPSHQVTQMGQEVILRCVPISNHLYFYWYRQILGQKVEFLVSFYNNEISEKSEIFDDQFSVERPDGSNFTLKIRSTKLEDSAMYFCASRPESVYEQFFGPGTRLTVL.

V is TRBV11-2 and J is TRBJ1-4, with 8 bases fitting TRBD1. The CDR3 covers 15 residues. Trimming cost V 5 bases and J 7 bases; bases outside gene matches: 9. CDR1 and CDR2 from the germline V gene are SGHAT and FQNNGV. CDR3 nucleotide sequence: TGTGCCAGCAGCCCCACAGGGGGGATAGGTGAAAAACTGTTTTTT. Its protein is CASSPTGGIGEKLFF.

The J gene is TRBJ2-5, the V gene TRBV2; D gene ambiguous. The CDR3 consists of 10 residues. Trimming took off 4 bases at V and 6 bases at J, with 3 bases between the two ends. The germline V gene has CDR1 SNHLY and CDR2 FYNNEI. CDR3 protein: CASSVQTQYF. The CDR3, as DNA: TGTGCCAGCAGTGTGCAGACCCAGTACTTC.

The CDR3 spells CASSQDPEAGERNEQFF. The DNA for the CDR3 is TGTGCCAGCAGCCAAGATCCTGAAGCGGGAGAAAGGAATGAGCAGTTCTTC. The rearrangement links TRBV4-2 to TRBJ2-1; 8 bases fit TRBD2. The junction had 11 bases not matched to a gene; V was cut back by 0 bases and J by 7 bases. The germline gives CDR1 LGHNA, CDR2 YNFKEQ. The CDR3 totals 17 residues.

This chain links TRBV6-1 with TRBJ2-7, with D unresolved. V lost 0 bases and J 6 bases, leaving 6 bases between the germline ends. CDR1 and CDR2 from the germline V gene are MNHNS and SASEGT. This CDR3 has 12 amino acids. CDR3 sequence reads: CASSEAPGEQYF. As DNA, the CDR3 is TGTGCCAGCAGTGAAGCCCCGGGCGAGCAGTACTTC.

This chain links TRBV28 with TRBJ1-2; D call uncertain. Germline assignment: CDR1 MDHEN and CDR2 SYDVKM. V was clipped by 5 bases and J by 0 bases, with 7 bases between them. The CDR3 runs 13 residues. CDR3 nucleotide sequence: TGTGCCAGCAGTACATCTTCTAACTATGGCTACACCTTC. This encodes CASSTSSNYGYTF.

The chain combines TRBV5-1 with TRBJ2-5, with 8 positions matching TRBD2. The ends lost 2 bases at V and 2 bases at J; junction bases unmatched: 2. The CDR3 is 14 amino acids. The germline CDR1 and CDR2 sequences are SGHRS and YFSETQ. In nucleotides, the CDR3 is TGCGCCAGCAGCTTTGGGACTAGTCAAGAGACCCAGTACTTC. This translates into CASSFGTSQETQYF.

The V gene is TRBV5-1, the J gene TRBJ2-3, with 7 nucleotides matching TRBD2. Losses at the gene ends were 4 bases for V and 2 bases for J; bases not matched to a gene: 10. In germline, CDR1 is SGHRS, CDR2 YFSETQ. The CDR3 is made up of 16 amino acids. The CDR3 protein is CASSPGLEIITDTQYF. The DNA for the CDR3 is TGCGCCAGCAGCCCCGGACTAGAAATAATCACAGATACGCAGTATTTT.

The table lists this clone with a count of one. The rearrangement uses TRBV28 and TRBJ2-5; 10 nucleotides match TRBD1. Germline lookup yields CDR1 MDHEN and CDR2 SYDVKM. This CDR3 comprises 14 residues. V lost 10 bases and J lost 5; bases outside the gene matches: 10. The CDR3 loop is CAIRDRGWWETQYF. CDR3 nucleotide sequence: TGTGCCATACGGGACAGGGGTTGGTGGGAGACCCAGTACTTC.

The chain is built from TRBV6-5 and TRBJ1-6, with D perhaps matching TRBD1 (5 bases). Germline-derived CDR1 and CDR2 are MNHEY and SVGAGI. Trimming shortened V by 7 bases and J by 8 bases, and 18 bases separated the two germline ends. This CDR3 has 15 amino acids. In DNA, the CDR3 is TGTGCCAGCAAAGCAGGGCCAGTAGTCGATTCACCCCTCCACTTT. Translating gives CASKAGPVVDSPLHF.

In its sample, this clone was seen a few times. The same CDR3 can be traced to other DNA sequences in this sample. This chain links TRBV18 with TRBJ2-1; 11 bases align to TRBD2. This CDR3 contains 16 residues. Germline CDR1 reads KGHSH; CDR2 reads LQKENI. V gave up 3 bases and J gave up 4 bases; unmatched junction bases: 5. The CDR3, as DNA: TGTGCCAGCTCACCGTCCGGGACTAGCGGTTACAATGAGCAGTTCTTC. Protein sequence: CASSPSGTSGYNEQFF.

This clone was observed a handful of times. The chain couples TRBV9 to TRBJ2-1; either TRBD1 or TRBD2 may supply D (5 bases each). This CDR3 region has 14 residues. Germline loops: CDR1 SGDLS, CDR2 YYNGEE. Trimming shortened V by 3 bases and J by 6 bases, and 13 bases separated the two germline ends. The CDR3 is CASSERGSSNEQFF. CDR3 in DNA: TGTGCCAGCAGCGAGAGGGGTTCCAGCAATGAGCAGTTCTTC.

The chain has TRBV10-1 and TRBJ1-5, with 8 bases that match TRBD1. V lost 7 bases and J lost 7; bases outside the gene matches: 9. The CDR3 spans 14 residues. Germline loops: CDR1 WNHNN, CDR2 SYGVQD (reference sequence). The CDR3 DNA sequence: TGCGCCAGCAAACCAGACAGGGGAGAGCAGCCCCAGCATTTT. Protein: CASKPDRGEQPQHF.